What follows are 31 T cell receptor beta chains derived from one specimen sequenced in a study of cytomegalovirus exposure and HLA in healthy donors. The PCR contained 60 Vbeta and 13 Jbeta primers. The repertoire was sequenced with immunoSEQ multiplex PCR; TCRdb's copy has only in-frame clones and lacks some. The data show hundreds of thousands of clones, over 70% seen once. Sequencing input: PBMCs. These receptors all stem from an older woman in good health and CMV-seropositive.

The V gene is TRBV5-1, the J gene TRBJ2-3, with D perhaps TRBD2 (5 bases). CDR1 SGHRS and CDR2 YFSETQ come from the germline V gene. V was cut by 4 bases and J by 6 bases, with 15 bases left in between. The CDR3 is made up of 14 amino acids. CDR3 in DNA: TGCGCCAGCAGCGGAAGGACTCCTGTGGATACGCAGTATTTT. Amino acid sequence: CASSGRTPVDTQYF.

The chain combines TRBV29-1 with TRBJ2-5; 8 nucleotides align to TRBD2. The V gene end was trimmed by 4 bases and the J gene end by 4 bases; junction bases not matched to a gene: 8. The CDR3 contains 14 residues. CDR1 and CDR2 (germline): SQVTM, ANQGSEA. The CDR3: CSVVRSLAGETQYF. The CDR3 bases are TGCAGCGTTGTTCGGTCCCTAGCGGGAGAGACCCAGTACTTC.

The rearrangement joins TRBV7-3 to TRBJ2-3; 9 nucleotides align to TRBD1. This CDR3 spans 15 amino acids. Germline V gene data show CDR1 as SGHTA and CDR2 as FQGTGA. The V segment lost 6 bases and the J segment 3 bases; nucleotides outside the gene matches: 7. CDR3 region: CASSFLGQGTDTQYF. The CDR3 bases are TGTGCCAGCAGTTTCTTGGGACAGGGAACAGATACGCAGTATTTT.

CDR3 region: CASSTPGSGALSETQYF. CDR3 in DNA: TGTGCCAGCAGCACCCCTGGTAGCGGGGCGCTTTCGGAGACCCAGTACTTC. V usage is TRBV7-9 and J usage is TRBJ2-5; 8 bases match TRBD2. The CDR3 extends over 17 amino acids. Germline CDR1 is SEHNR and CDR2 is FQNEAQ (reference sequence). The trim removed 5 bases at V and 5 bases at J, leaving 16 bases unmatched.

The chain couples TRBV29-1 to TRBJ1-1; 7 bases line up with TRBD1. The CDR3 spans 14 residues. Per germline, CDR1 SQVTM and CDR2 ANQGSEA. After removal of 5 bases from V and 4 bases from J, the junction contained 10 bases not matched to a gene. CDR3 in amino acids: CSVTKTGASTEAFF. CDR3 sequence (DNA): TGCAGCGTTACCAAAACAGGGGCCTCCACTGAAGCTTTCTTT.

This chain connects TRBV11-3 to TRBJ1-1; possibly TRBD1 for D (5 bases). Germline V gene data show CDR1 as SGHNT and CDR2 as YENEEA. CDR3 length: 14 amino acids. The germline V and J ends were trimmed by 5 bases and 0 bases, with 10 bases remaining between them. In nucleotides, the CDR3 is TGTGCCAGCAGCCCGGGACTGATGAACACTGAAGCTTTCTTT. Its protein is CASSPGLMNTEAFF.

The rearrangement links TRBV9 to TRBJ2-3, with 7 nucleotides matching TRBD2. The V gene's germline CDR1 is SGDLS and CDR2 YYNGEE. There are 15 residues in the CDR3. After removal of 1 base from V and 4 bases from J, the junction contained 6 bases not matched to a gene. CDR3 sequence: CASSVSGLGADTQYF. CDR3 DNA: TGTGCCAGCAGCGTATCCGGACTAGGGGCAGATACGCAGTATTTT.

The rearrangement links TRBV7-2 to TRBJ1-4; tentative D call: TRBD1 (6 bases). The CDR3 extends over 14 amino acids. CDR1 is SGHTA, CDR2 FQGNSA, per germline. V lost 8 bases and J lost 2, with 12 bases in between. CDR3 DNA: TGTGCCAGCTCATGGGGGGGCACTAATGAAAAACTGTTTTTT. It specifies CASSWGGTNEKLFF.

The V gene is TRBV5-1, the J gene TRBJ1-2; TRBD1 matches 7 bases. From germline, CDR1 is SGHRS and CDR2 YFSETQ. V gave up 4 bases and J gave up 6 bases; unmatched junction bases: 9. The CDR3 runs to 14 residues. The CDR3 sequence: CASSPEVGGNGYTF. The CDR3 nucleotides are TGCGCCAGCAGCCCGGAGGTAGGGGGCAATGGCTACACCTTC.

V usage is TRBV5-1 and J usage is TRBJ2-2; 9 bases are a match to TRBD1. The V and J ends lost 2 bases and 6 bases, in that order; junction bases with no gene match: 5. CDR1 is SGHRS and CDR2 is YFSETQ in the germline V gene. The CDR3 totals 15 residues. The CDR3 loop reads CASSFGNRGPGELFF. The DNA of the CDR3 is TGCGCCAGCAGCTTCGGAAACAGGGGGCCCGGGGAGCTGTTTTTT. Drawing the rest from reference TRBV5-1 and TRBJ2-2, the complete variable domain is KAGVTQTPRYLIKTRGQQVTLSCSPISGHRSVSWYQQTPGQGLQFLFEYFSETQRNKGNFPGRFSGRQFSNSRSEMNVSTLELGDSALYLCASSFGNRGPGELFFGEGSRLTVL.

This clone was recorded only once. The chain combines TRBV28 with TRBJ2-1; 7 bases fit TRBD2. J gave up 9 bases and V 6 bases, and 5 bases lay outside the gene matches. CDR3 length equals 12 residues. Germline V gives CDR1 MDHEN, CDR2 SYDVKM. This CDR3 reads CASSRLASEQFF. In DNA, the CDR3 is TGTGCCAGCAGCCGACTAGCTTCTGAGCAGTTCTTC.

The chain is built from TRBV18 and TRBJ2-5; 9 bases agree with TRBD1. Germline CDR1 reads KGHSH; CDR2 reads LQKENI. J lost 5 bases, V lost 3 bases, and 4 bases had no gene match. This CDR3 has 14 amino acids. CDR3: CASSPGQGRETQYF. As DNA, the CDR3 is TGTGCCAGCTCACCGGGACAGGGAAGGGAGACCCAGTACTTC.

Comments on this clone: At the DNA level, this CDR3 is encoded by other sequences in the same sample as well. CDR3 nucleotides: TGCGCCAGCAGCCCGGGACAGGGGTATGGCTACACCTTC. This encodes CASSPGQGYGYTF. The chain employs TRBV5-1 and TRBJ1-2; TRBD1 aligns across 10 bases. The CDR3 consists of 13 residues. V shed 4 bases, J shed 5 bases, and the junction held 2 bases outside the gene matches. From germline, CDR1 is SGHRS and CDR2 YFSETQ. The variable domain in full, completed from reference TRBV5-1 and TRBJ1-2, reads KAGVTQTPRYLIKTRGQQVTLSCSPISGHRSVSWYQQTPGQGLQFLFEYFSETQRNKGNFPGRFSGRQFSNSRSEMNVSTLELGDSALYLCASSPGQGYGYTFGSGTRLTVV.

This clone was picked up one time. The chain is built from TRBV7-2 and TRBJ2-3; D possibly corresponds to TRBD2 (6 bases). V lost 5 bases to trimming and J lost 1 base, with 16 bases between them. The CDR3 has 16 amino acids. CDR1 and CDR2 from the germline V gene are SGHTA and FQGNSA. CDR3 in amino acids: CASSPGRGTGTDTQYF. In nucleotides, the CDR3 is TGTGCCAGCAGCCCCGGTCGAGGGACTGGCACAGATACGCAGTATTTT.

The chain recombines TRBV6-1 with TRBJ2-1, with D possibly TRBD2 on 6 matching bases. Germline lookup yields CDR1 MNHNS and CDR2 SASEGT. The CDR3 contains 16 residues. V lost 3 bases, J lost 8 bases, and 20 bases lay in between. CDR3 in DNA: TGTGCCAGCAGTGACCCGCCGAGCGGGTGGTTGGATGAGCAGTTCTTC. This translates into CASSDPPSGWLDEQFF.

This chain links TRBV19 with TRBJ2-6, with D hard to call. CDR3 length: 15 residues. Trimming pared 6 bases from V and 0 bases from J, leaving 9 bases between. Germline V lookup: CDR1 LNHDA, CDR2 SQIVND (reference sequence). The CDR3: CASSQLHSGANVLTF. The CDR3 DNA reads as TGTGCCAGTAGCCAACTCCACTCTGGGGCCAACGTCCTGACTTTC.

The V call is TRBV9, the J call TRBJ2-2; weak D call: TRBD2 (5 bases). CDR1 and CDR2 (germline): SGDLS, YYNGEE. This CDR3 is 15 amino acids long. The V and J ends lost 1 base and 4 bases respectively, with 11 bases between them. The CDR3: CASSVRGMGTGELFF. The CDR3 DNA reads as TGTGCCAGCAGCGTAAGAGGGATGGGCACCGGGGAGCTGTTTTTT.

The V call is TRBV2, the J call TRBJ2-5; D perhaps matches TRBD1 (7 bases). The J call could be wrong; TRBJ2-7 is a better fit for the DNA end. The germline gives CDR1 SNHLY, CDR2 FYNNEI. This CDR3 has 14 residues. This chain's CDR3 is CASSDAGQFHEQYF. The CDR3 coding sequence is TGTGCCAGCAGTGATGCGGGACAGTTCCACGAGCAGTACTTC.

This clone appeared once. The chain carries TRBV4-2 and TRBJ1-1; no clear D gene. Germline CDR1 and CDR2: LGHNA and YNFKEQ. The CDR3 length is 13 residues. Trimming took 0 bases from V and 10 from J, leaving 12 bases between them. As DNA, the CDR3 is TGTGCCAGCAGCCAAGAAAGAGCGGGGAGAGCTTTCTTT. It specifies CASSQERAGRAFF.

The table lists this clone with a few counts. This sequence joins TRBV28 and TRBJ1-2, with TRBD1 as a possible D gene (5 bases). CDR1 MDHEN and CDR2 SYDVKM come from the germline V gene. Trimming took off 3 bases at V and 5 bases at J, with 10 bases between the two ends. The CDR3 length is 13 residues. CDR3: CASSLGGDYGYTF. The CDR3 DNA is TGTGCCAGCAGTTTGGGAGGGGATTATGGCTACACCTTC.

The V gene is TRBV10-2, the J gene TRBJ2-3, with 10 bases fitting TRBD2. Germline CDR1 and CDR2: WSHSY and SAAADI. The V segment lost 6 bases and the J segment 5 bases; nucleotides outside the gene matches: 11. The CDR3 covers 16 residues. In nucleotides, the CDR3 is TGCGCCAGCAGGGACCTAGCGGGGGAGTTTGGAGATACGCAGTATTTT. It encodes CASRDLAGEFGDTQYF.

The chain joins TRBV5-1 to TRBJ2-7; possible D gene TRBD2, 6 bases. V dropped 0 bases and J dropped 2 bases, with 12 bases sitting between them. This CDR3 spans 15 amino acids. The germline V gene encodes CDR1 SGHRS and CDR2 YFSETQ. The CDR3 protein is CASSLGSGPPYEQYF. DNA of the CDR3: TGCGCCAGCAGCTTGGGGAGCGGGCCTCCCTACGAGCAGTACTTC.

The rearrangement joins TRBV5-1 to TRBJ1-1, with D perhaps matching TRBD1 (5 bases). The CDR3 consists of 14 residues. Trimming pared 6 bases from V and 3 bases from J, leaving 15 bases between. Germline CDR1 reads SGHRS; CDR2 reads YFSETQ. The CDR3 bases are TGCGCCAGCACGAATGCAAGGGGTCACACTGAAGCTTTCTTT. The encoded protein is CASTNARGHTEAFF.

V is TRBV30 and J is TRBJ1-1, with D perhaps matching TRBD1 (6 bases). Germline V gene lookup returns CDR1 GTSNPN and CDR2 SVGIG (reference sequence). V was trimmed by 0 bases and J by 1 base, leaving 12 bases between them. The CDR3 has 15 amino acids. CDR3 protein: CAWSVGGAGNTEAFF. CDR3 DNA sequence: TGTGCCTGGAGTGTCGGGGGGGCGGGGAACACTGAAGCTTTCTTT. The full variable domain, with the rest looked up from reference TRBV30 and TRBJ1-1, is SQTIHQWPATLVQPVGSPLSLECTVEGTSNPNLYWYRQAAGRGLQLLFYSVGIGQISSEVPQNLSASRPQDRQFILSSKKLLLSDSGFYLCAWSVGGAGNTEAFFGQGTRLTVV.

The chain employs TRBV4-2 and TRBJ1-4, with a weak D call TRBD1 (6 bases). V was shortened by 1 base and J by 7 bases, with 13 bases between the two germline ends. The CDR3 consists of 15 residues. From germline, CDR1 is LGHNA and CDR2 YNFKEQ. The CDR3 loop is CASSQAPLRGEKLFF. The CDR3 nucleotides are TGTGCCAGCAGCCAAGCCCCTCTCAGGGGTGAAAAACTGTTTTTT.

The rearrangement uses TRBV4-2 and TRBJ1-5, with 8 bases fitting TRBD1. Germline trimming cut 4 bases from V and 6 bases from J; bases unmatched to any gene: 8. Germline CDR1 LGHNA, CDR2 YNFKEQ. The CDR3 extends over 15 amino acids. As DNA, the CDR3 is TGTGCCAGCAGCCCGCAGGGGGCGTTCAGTCAGCCCCAGCATTTT. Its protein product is CASSPQGAFSQPQHF.

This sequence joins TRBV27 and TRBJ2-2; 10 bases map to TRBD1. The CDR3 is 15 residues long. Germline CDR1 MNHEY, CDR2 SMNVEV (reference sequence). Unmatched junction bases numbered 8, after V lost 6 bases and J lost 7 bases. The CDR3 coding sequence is TGTGCCAGCAGAACGGGACAGGGGAGGTTCGGGGAGCTGTTTTTT. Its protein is CASRTGQGRFGELFF.

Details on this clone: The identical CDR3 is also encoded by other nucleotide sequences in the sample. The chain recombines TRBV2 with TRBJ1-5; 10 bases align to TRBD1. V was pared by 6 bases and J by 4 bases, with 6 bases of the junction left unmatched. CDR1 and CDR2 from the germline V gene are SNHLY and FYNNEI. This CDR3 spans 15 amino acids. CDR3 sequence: CASRTGGGWNQPQHF. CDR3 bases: TGTGCCAGCAGGACAGGGGGCGGTTGGAATCAGCCCCAGCATTTT.

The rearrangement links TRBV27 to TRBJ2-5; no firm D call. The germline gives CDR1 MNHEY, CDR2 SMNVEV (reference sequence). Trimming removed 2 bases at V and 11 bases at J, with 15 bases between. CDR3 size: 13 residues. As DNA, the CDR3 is TGTGCCAGCAGTTTACAGGTGGGCTTTGAGCAGTACTTC. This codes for CASSLQVGFEQYF.

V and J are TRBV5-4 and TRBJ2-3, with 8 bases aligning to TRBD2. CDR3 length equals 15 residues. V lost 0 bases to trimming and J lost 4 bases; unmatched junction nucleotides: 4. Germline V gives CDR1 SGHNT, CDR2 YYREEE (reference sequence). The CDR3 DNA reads TGTGCCAGCAGCTTGGCCGGGAGGGTCTCAGATACGCAGTATTTT. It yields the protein CASSLAGRVSDTQYF.

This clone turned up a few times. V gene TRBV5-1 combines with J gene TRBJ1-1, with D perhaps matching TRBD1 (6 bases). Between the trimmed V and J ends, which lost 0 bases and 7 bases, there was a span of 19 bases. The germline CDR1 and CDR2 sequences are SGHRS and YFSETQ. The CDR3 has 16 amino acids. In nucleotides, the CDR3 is TGCGCCAGCAGCTTGGGGGGAAGTACAGGGAAAAATGAAGCTTTCTTT. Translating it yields CASSLGGSTGKNEAFF.